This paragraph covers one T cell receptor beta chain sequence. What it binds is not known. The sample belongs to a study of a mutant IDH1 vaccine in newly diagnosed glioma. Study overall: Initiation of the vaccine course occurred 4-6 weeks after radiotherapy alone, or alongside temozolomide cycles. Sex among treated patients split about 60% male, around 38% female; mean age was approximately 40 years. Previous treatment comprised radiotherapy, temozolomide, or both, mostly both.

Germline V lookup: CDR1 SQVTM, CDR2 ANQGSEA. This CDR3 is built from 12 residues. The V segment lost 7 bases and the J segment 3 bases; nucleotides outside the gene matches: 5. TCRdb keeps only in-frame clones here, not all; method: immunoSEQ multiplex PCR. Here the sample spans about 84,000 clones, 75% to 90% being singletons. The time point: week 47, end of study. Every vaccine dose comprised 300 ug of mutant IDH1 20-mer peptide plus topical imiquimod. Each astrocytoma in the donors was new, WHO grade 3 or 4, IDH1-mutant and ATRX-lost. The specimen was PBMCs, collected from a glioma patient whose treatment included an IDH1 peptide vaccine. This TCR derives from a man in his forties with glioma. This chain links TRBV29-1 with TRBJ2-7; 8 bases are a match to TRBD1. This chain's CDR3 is CSGLTGVYEQYF. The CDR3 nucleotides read TGCAGCGGACTGACAGGGGTCTACGAGCAGTACTTC.